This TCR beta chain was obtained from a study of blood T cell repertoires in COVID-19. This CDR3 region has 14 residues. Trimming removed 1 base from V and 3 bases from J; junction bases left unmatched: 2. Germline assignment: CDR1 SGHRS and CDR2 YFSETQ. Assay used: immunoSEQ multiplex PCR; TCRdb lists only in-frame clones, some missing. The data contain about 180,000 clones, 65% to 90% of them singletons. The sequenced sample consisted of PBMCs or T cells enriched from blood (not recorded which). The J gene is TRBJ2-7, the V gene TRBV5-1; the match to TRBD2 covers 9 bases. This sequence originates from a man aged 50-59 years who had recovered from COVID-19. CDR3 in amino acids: CASSLRAGGYEQYF. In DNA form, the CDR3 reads TGCGCCAGCAGCTTGAGAGCGGGGGGCTACGAGCAGTACTTC.